The rows below give T cell receptor beta chains drawn from one sample of a study of HIV-infected patients and healthy controls. TCRdb reanalysed the 5' RACE reads using MiXCR and keeps one entry per CDR3 protein. The table has 13,000 or so distinct CDR3 sequences, about 10% seen once. The sample was blood. The source of these receptors is an adult in good health. CDR3s include the opening cysteine and the closing phenylalanine or tryptophan. A D gene is named only where the DNA matches it firmly. Clone size is stated in some rows and not others, as once, few, many or a class when expanded.

d_call: -; j_call: TRBJ1-1; clone_size: medium-sized; v_call: TRBV12-3/TRBV12-4; cdr3_aa: CASSLDGRAEAFF; cdr3_nt: TGTGCCAGCAGTTTAGACGGGCGCGCTGAAGCTTTCTTT
d_call: -; j_call: TRBJ1-2; clone_size: many; v_call: TRBV7-9; cdr3_aa: CASSLLGGQGIYGYGYTF; cdr3_nt: TGTGCCAGCAGCTTACTAGGCGGCCAGGGGATATACGGCTATGGCTACACCTTC
d_call: -; j_call: TRBJ2-7; clone_size: many; v_call: TRBV25-1; cdr3_aa: CASSESRDSYEQYF; cdr3_nt: TGTGCCAGCAGTGAAAGCAGGGACTCCTACGAGCAGTACTTC
d_call: -; j_call: TRBJ2-2; clone_size: few; v_call: TRBV28; cdr3_aa: CASRRMGWSAGELFF; cdr3_nt: TGTGCCAGCAGACGTATGGGCTGGTCCGCCGGGGAGCTGTTTTTT
d_call: TRBD2; j_call: TRBJ2-1; clone_size: few; v_call: TRBV20-1; cdr3_aa: CSARSGMGGSSYNEQFF; cdr3_nt: TGCAGTGCTAGGAGCGGGATGGGCGGAAGCTCCTACAATGAGCAGTTCTTC
d_call: -; j_call: TRBJ2-7; clone_size: medium-sized; v_call: TRBV4-3; cdr3_aa: CASSQDSSYEQYF; cdr3_nt: TGCGCCAGCAGCCAAGACAGCTCCTACGAGCAGTACTTC
d_call: -; j_call: TRBJ2-1; clone_size: few; v_call: TRBV25-1; cdr3_aa: CASSEYIRPYNEQFF; cdr3_nt: TGTGCCAGCAGTGAATATATTCGGCCCTACAATGAGCAGTTCTTC
d_call: -; j_call: TRBJ2-2; clone_size: many; v_call: TRBV12-3/TRBV12-4; cdr3_aa: CASNPPHTGELFF; cdr3_nt: TGTGCCAGCAATCCCCCTCACACCGGGGAGCTGTTTTTT
d_call: -; j_call: TRBJ2-6; clone_size: medium-sized; v_call: TRBV20-1; cdr3_aa: CSATDRFSSGANVLTF; cdr3_nt: TGCAGTGCGACGGACAGATTTTCCTCTGGGGCCAACGTCCTGACTTTC
d_call: -; j_call: TRBJ2-6; clone_size: many; v_call: TRBV7-2; cdr3_aa: CASSLSGSTSGANVLTF; cdr3_nt: TGTGCCAGCAGCTTATCGGGATCCACCTCTGGGGCCAACGTCCTGACTTTC
d_call: TRBD2; j_call: TRBJ2-3; clone_size: medium-sized; v_call: TRBV6-6; cdr3_aa: CASSRTAGEGADTQYF; cdr3_nt: TGTGCCAGCAGCCGAACAGCGGGAGAGGGGGCAGATACGCAGTATTTT
d_call: TRBD2; j_call: TRBJ2-5; clone_size: few; v_call: TRBV15; cdr3_aa: CATSRRQLAGGRQETQYF; cdr3_nt: TGTGCCACCAGCAGACGGCAACTAGCGGGGGGAAGGCAAGAGACCCAGTACTTC
d_call: -; j_call: TRBJ1-3; clone_size: medium-sized; v_call: TRBV7-2; cdr3_aa: CASSRRGSGNTIYF; cdr3_nt: TGTGCCAGCAGCCGTCGCGGCTCTGGAAACACCATATATTTT
d_call: -; j_call: TRBJ2-5; clone_size: few; v_call: TRBV11-2; cdr3_aa: CASSFPTLRETQYF; cdr3_nt: TGTGCCAGCAGCTTTCCGACCCTCCGAGAGACCCAGTACTTC
d_call: TRBD2; j_call: TRBJ2-7; clone_size: many; v_call: TRBV20-1; cdr3_aa: CSARPPRTSGGEISYEQYF; cdr3_nt: TGCAGTGCTAGACCACCCCGGACTAGCGGGGGTGAAATCTCCTACGAGCAGTACTTC
d_call: -; j_call: TRBJ2-7; clone_size: -; v_call: TRBV20-1; cdr3_aa: CSARDPGRDSYEQYF; cdr3_nt: TGCAGTGCTAGAGATCCGGGCAGGGACTCCTACGAGCAGTACTTC
d_call: -; j_call: TRBJ2-7; clone_size: -; v_call: TRBV12-3/TRBV12-4; cdr3_aa: CASSFGGTYEQYF; cdr3_nt: TGTGCCAGCAGTTTCGGCGGTACCTACGAGCAGTACTTC
d_call: TRBD1; j_call: TRBJ2-7; clone_size: -; v_call: TRBV19; cdr3_aa: CASSPSRDRYYEQYF; cdr3_nt: TGTGCCAGTAGCCCTTCCCGGGACAGGTACTACGAGCAGTACTTC
d_call: -; j_call: TRBJ2-2; clone_size: -; v_call: TRBV7-8; cdr3_aa: CASSQNRVNTGELFF; cdr3_nt: TGTGCCAGCAGCCAAAACAGGGTGAACACCGGGGAGCTGTTTTTT
d_call: -; j_call: TRBJ1-1; clone_size: many; v_call: TRBV7-2; cdr3_aa: CASSLIGSQEAFF; cdr3_nt: TGTGCCAGCAGCTTAATTGGCAGCCAGGAAGCTTTCTTT
d_call: TRBD2; j_call: TRBJ2-3; clone_size: many; v_call: TRBV5-1; cdr3_aa: CASSFSVAGVADTQYF; cdr3_nt: TGCGCCAGCAGCTTTTCGGTAGCGGGAGTCGCAGATACGCAGTATTTT
d_call: -; j_call: TRBJ2-1; clone_size: few; v_call: TRBV4-3; cdr3_aa: CASSQEGSTYNEQFF; cdr3_nt: TGCGCCAGCAGCCAAGAAGGTAGTACCTACAATGAGCAGTTCTTC